This paragraph covers one T cell receptor beta chain sequence. The sample originates from a study of blood T cell repertoires in COVID-19. At the level of the study: Sample material is recorded as cDNA or gDNA derived from T cells, B-cell-depleted T cells, or PBMCs.

The CDR3 runs 13 residues. V lost 8 bases to trimming and J lost 3 bases, with 13 bases between them. CDR1 and CDR2 (germline): MNHEY, SMNVEV (reference sequence). Sequencing used immunoSEQ multiplex PCR; TCRdb keeps in-frame clones, though not all of them. This sample carries 470,000 or so clones, more than 85% of them seen once, and the ten largest clones take roughly 4.3%. This TCR derives from a woman in her thirties with acute or convalescent COVID-19. Input material: peripheral blood. The genes are TRBV27 and TRBJ1-1; tentatively, D is TRBD1 (5 bases). The CDR3 nucleotides read TGTGCCAGCTCGGGGGTGAGGGACACTGAAGCTTTCTTT. Residues: CASSGVRDTEAFF.